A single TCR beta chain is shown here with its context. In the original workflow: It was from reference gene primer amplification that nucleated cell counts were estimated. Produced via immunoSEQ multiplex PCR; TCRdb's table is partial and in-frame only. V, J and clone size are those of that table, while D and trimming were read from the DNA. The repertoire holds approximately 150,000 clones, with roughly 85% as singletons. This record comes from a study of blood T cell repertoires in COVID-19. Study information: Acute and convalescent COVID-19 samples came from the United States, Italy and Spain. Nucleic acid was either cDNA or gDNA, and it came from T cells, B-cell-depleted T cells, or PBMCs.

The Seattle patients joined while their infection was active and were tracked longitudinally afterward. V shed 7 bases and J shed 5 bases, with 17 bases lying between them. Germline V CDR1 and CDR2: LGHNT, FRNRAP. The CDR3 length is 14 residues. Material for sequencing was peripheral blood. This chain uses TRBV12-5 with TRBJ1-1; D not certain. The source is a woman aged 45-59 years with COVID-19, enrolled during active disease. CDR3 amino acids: CASALGLTGTEAFF. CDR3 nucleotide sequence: TGTGCTAGTGCCCTCGGACTGACTGGGACTGAAGCTTTCTTT.